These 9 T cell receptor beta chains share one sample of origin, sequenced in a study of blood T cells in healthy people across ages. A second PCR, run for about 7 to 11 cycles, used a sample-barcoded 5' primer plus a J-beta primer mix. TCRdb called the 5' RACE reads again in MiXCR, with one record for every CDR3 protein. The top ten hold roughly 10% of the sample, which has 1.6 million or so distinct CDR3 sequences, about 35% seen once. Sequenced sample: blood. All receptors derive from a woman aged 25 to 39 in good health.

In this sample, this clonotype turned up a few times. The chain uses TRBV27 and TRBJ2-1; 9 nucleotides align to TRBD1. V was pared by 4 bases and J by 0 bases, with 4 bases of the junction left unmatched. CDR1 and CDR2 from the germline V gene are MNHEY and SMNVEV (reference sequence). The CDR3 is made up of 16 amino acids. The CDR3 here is CASSSQGQGSYNEQFF. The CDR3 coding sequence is TGTGCCAGCAGTTCACAGGGACAGGGCTCCTACAATGAGCAGTTCTTC.

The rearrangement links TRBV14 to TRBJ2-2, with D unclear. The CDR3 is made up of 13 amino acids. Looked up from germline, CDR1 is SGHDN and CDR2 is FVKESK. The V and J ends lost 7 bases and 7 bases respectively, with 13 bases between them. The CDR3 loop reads CASTRNLNGELFF. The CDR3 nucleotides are TGTGCCAGCACCCGGAACCTAAACGGGGAGCTGTTTTTT.

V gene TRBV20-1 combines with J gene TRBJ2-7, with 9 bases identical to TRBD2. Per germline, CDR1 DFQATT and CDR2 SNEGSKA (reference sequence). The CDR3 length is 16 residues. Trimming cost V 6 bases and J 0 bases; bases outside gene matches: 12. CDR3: CSATDTSGPSSYEQYF. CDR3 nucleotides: TGCAGTGCAACCGATACTAGCGGGCCCAGCTCCTACGAGCAGTACTTC.

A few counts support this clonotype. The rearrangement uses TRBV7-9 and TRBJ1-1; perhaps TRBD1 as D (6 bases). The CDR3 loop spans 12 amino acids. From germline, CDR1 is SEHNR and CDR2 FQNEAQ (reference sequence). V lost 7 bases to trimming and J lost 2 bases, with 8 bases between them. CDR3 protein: CASKDSNTEAFF. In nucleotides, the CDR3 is TGTGCCAGCAAGGACAGTAACACTGAAGCTTTCTTT. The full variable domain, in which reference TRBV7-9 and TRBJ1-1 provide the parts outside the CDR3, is DTGVSQNPRHKITKRGQNVTFRCDPISEHNRLYWYRQTLGQGPEFLTYFQNEAQLEKSRLLSDRFSAERPKGSFSTLEIQRTEQGDSAMYLCASKDSNTEAFFGQGTRLTVV.

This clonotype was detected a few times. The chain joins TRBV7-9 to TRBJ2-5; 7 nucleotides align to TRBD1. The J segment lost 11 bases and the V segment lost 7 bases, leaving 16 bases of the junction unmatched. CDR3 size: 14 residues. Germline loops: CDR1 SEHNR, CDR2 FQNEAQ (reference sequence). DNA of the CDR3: TGTGCCAGCACATTCGGACAGGACGATAGAGAGCAGTACTTC. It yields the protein CASTFGQDDREQYF.

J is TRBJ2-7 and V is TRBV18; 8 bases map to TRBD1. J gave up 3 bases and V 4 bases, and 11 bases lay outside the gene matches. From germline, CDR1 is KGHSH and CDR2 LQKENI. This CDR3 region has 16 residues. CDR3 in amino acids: CASSLAVGGQGYEQYF. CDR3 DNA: TGTGCCAGCTCACTAGCGGTAGGAGGACAGGGCTACGAGCAGTACTTC.

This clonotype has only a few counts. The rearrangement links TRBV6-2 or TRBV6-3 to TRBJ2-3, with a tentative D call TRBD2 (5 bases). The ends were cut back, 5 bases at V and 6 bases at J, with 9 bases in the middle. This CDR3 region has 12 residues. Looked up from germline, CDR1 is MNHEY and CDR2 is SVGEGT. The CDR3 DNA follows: TGTGCCAGCAGTGTCGGGATTGATACGCAGTATTTT. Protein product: CASSVGIDTQYF.

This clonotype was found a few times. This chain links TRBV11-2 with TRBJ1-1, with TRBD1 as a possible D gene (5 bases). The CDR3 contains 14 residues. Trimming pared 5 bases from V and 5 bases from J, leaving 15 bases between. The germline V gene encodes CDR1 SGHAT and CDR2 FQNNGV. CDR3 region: CASSPGKGITEAFF. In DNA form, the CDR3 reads TGTGCCAGCAGCCCTGGGAAGGGGATAACTGAAGCTTTCTTT.

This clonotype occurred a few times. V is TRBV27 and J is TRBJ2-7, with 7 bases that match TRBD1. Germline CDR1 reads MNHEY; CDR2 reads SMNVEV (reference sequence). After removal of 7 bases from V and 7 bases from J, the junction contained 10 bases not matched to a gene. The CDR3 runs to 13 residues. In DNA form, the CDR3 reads TGTGCCAGCATGTATAGGGGCAGGGGGGAGCAGTACTTC. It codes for CASMYRGRGEQYF.